A selection of T cell receptor beta chains follows, all from one sample in a study of cytomegalovirus exposure and HLA in healthy donors. Generated by immunoSEQ multiplex PCR, the TCRdb table keeps only in-frame clones and is missing some. The sample yields approximately 120,000 clones, of which the top ten take up approximately 2.6%. The sample was PBMCs. Every receptor here comes from a man aged 25 to 45 in good health and CMV-seronegative. Each CDR3 is given with its conserved first and last residue. Each record gives: D gene, J gene, V gene, CDR3 protein, CDR3 DNA. D genes are given only for firm matches.

d_call: .; j_call: TRBJ2-1; v_call: TRBV5-1; cdr3_aa: CASSLVRNNEQFF; cdr3_nt: TGCGCCAGCAGCTTGGTTAGAAACAATGAGCAGTTCTTC
d_call: TRBD1; j_call: TRBJ2-7; v_call: TRBV6-1; cdr3_aa: CASRDRDRVLDEQYF; cdr3_nt: TGTGCCAGCAGAGACCGGGACAGGGTTCTAGACGAGCAGTACTTC
d_call: TRBD1; j_call: TRBJ1-5; v_call: TRBV2; cdr3_aa: CASKAGGSNQPQHF; cdr3_nt: TGTGCCAGCAAGGCAGGGGGGAGCAATCAGCCCCAGCATTTT
d_call: TRBD2; j_call: TRBJ2-7; v_call: TRBV19; cdr3_aa: CASSIGGRPTSEQYF; cdr3_nt: TGTGCCAGTAGTATCGGCGGGAGGCCCACTAGCGAGCAGTACTTC
d_call: .; j_call: TRBJ2-2; v_call: TRBV29-1; cdr3_aa: CSVEDRTHTGELFF; cdr3_nt: TGCAGCGTTGAAGATAGGACACACACCGGGGAGCTGTTTTTT
d_call: TRBD2; j_call: TRBJ2-4; v_call: TRBV18; cdr3_aa: CASSPAGSSSGGAKNIQYF; cdr3_nt: TGTGCCAGCTCACCTGCCGGGAGCTCGTCGGGAGGAGCCAAAAACATTCAGTACTTC
d_call: .; j_call: TRBJ1-5; v_call: TRBV11-3; cdr3_aa: CASSLEGGRNQPQHF; cdr3_nt: TGTGCCAGCAGCTTAGAGGGGGGTCGCAATCAGCCCCAGCATTTT
d_call: .; j_call: TRBJ2-7; v_call: TRBV28; cdr3_aa: CASTHRRHYEQYF; cdr3_nt: TGTGCCAGCACCCATAGACGACACTACGAGCAGTACTTC
d_call: TRBD1; j_call: TRBJ2-7; v_call: TRBV7-3; cdr3_aa: CASSLRVGQGHEQYF; cdr3_nt: TGTGCCAGCAGCTTACGAGTGGGACAGGGTCACGAGCAGTACTTC
d_call: TRBD2; j_call: TRBJ2-6; v_call: TRBV2; cdr3_aa: CASIRLAGVSGANVLTF; cdr3_nt: TGTGCCAGCATAAGGCTAGCGGGGGTCTCTGGGGCCAACGTCCTGACTTTC
d_call: .; j_call: TRBJ2-1; v_call: TRBV7-3; cdr3_aa: CASSLADNNEQFF; cdr3_nt: TGTGCCAGCAGCTTAGCGGACAACAATGAGCAGTTCTTC
d_call: .; j_call: TRBJ2-7; v_call: TRBV4-1; cdr3_aa: CASSQDWTMSSYEQYF; cdr3_nt: TGCGCCAGCAGCCAAGATTGGACTATGAGCTCCTACGAGCAGTACTTC
d_call: .; j_call: TRBJ1-5; v_call: TRBV6-1; cdr3_aa: CASRRGFGSGQPQHF; cdr3_nt: TGCGCCAGCAGACGGGGGTTCGGATCTGGTCAGCCCCAGCATTTT
d_call: TRBD1; j_call: TRBJ1-5; v_call: TRBV4-2; cdr3_aa: CASSLGTGVSGQPQHF; cdr3_nt: TGTGCCAGCAGCCTCGGGACAGGGGTTTCGGGCCAGCCCCAGCATTTT
d_call: .; j_call: TRBJ2-7; v_call: TRBV11-2; cdr3_aa: CASSLERESYEQYF; cdr3_nt: TGTGCCAGCAGCTTAGAACGGGAGAGCTACGAGCAGTACTTC
d_call: TRBD1; j_call: TRBJ1-1; v_call: TRBV5-6; cdr3_aa: CASSFQDRVDTEAFF; cdr3_nt: TGTGCCAGCAGCTTCCAGGACAGGGTGGACACTGAAGCTTTCTTT
d_call: TRBD1; j_call: TRBJ1-1; v_call: TRBV2; cdr3_aa: CASSEPRDRGRTEAFF; cdr3_nt: TGTGCCAGCAGTGAACCCAGGGACAGGGGGCGGACTGAAGCTTTCTTT
d_call: TRBD2; j_call: TRBJ2-7; v_call: TRBV29-1; cdr3_aa: CSVEDQQTSGSYEQYF; cdr3_nt: TGCAGCGTTGAAGATCAGCAGACTAGCGGCTCCTACGAGCAGTACTTC
d_call: .; j_call: TRBJ2-1; v_call: TRBV5-1; cdr3_aa: CASKARRETYNEQFF; cdr3_nt: TGCGCCAGCAAAGCTAGGCGGGAAACCTACAATGAGCAGTTCTTC
d_call: .; j_call: TRBJ1-1; v_call: TRBV28; cdr3_aa: CASSLRQLNTEAFF; cdr3_nt: TGTGCCAGCAGTCTTCGACAGCTGAACACTGAAGCTTTCTTT
d_call: TRBD1; j_call: TRBJ1-2; v_call: TRBV4-3; cdr3_aa: CASSAGQVPYYGYTF; cdr3_nt: TGCGCCAGCAGCGCGGGACAGGTCCCTTACTATGGCTACACCTTC
d_call: .; j_call: TRBJ2-7; v_call: TRBV19; cdr3_aa: CASSTHDSIYEQYF; cdr3_nt: TGTGCCAGTAGTACTCATGACAGTATCTACGAGCAGTACTTC
d_call: .; j_call: TRBJ2-7; v_call: TRBV13; cdr3_aa: CASSSRPSPGDEQYF; cdr3_nt: TGTGCCAGCAGCTCCCGCCCCTCCCCGGGGGACGAGCAGTACTTC
d_call: TRBD1; j_call: TRBJ1-1; v_call: TRBV7-9; cdr3_aa: CASSSNRGPMNTEAFF; cdr3_nt: TGTGCCAGCAGCTCAAACAGGGGTCCGATGAACACTGAAGCTTTCTTT
d_call: TRBD2; j_call: TRBJ2-7; v_call: TRBV4-2; cdr3_aa: CASSRGLAGTSYEQYF; cdr3_nt: TGTGCCAGCAGCCGGGGACTAGCGGGTACCTCCTACGAGCAGTACTTC
d_call: TRBD1; j_call: TRBJ2-7; v_call: TRBV5-4; cdr3_aa: CASSLGQGAYEQYF; cdr3_nt: TGTGCCAGCAGCCTGGGACAGGGGGCGTACGAGCAGTACTTC
d_call: TRBD2; j_call: TRBJ2-1; v_call: TRBV18; cdr3_aa: CASSQTSGITNEQFF; cdr3_nt: TGTGCCAGCTCACAGACTAGCGGGATTACCAATGAGCAGTTCTTC
d_call: TRBD1; j_call: TRBJ2-7; v_call: TRBV4-3; cdr3_aa: CASSQRTGDYEQYF; cdr3_nt: TGCGCCAGCAGCCAGAGGACAGGGGACTACGAGCAGTACTTC
d_call: TRBD2; j_call: TRBJ2-1; v_call: TRBV5-4; cdr3_aa: CASSLWTSGPYNEQFF; cdr3_nt: TGTGCCAGCAGCCTCTGGACTAGCGGACCGTACAATGAGCAGTTCTTC
d_call: .; j_call: TRBJ2-7; v_call: TRBV29-1; cdr3_aa: CSVVGAYEQYF; cdr3_nt: TGCAGCGTTGTCGGAGCCTACGAGCAGTACTTC